The next 10 T cell receptor beta chains were all read from a single sample in a study of kidney transplant recipient with SARS-CoV-2 infection. One entry per CDR3 protein, called by TCRdb with MiXCR from the reads. The repertoire consists of 250,000 or so distinct CDR3 sequences, with roughly 26% occurring once and the leading ten covering nearly 7.5%. Sequencing was performed on a blood sample, taken at baseline and between days 110 and 120 from a kidney transplant recipient. Every receptor here comes from a male patient in his thirties who had COVID-19 and was a kidney transplant recipient. The graft donor may account for some of the T cells.

Concerning this clonotype: A far larger clone lies a single base away; this is likely a read error. The chain is built from TRBV7-9 and TRBJ2-7, with D perhaps TRBD1 or TRBD2 (5 bases each). This CDR3 spans 13 amino acids. The germline V gene encodes CDR1 SEHNR and CDR2 FQNEAQ (reference sequence). CDR3 in amino acids: CACSLGPNYEQYF. CDR3 sequence (DNA): TGTGCCTGCAGCCTGGGACCGAACTACGAGCAGTACTTC.

Of note for this clonotype: Given a much more abundant clone one base away, this may be a read error. The rearrangement uses TRBV20-1 and TRBJ2-4, with 10 bases matching TRBD2. TRBJ2-7 matches the DNA end more closely, so the J call is doubtful. The germline gives CDR1 DFQATT, CDR2 SNEGSKA (reference sequence). The CDR3 loop spans 19 amino acids. The CDR3 spells CSARDLILAGTANAYEQYF. Written as DNA, the CDR3 is TGCAGTGCTAGAGACTTGATACTAGCGGGAACAGCAAACGCCTACGAGCAGTACTTC.

This clonotype was seen at least ten times. V and J are TRBV7-3 and TRBJ2-7, with D perhaps matching TRBD2 (6 bases). Germline V gene lookup returns CDR1 SGHTA and CDR2 FQGTGA. Trimming stripped 3 bases from V and 4 bases from J, with 16 bases between. This CDR3 is built from 15 residues. CDR3 residues: CASSLVVAEIYEQYF. CDR3 bases: TGTGCCAGCAGCTTGGTTGTAGCGGAAATATACGAGCAGTACTTC.

Comment on this clonotype: A far larger clone is off by one base, so a read error is likely. The genes are TRBV12-3 or TRBV12-4 and TRBJ2-5; unclear D gene. The J call may be incorrect, as the DNA end agrees better with TRBJ2-7. This CDR3 spans 15 amino acids. CDR3 bases: TGTGCCAGCAGTTTGGCGACCTACGTCCCCTACGAGCAGTACTTC. As protein: CASSLATYVPYEQYF.

The chain uses TRBV2 and TRBJ1-1; TRBD1 matches 12 bases. Trimming at V came to 5 bases and at J to 2 bases, leaving 12 bases not matched to a gene. Per germline, CDR1 SNHLY and CDR2 FYNNEI. The CDR3 has 18 residues. For the CDR3, the DNA is TGTGCCAGCAGTACACATGGGGACAGGGGGCGTCGAAACACTGAAGCTTTCTTT. Encoded protein: CASSTHGDRGRRNTEAFF. Variable domain in full (rest from reference TRBV2 and TRBJ1-1): EPEVTQTPSHQVTQMGQEVILRCVPISNHLYFYWYRQILGQKVEFLVSFYNNEISEKSEIFDDQFSVERPDGSNFTLKIRSTKLEDSAMYFCASSTHGDRGRRNTEAFFGQGTRLTVV.

This clonotype was seen ten or more times. The rearrangement uses TRBV5-6 and TRBJ2-7; D is unresolved. Germline CDR1 and CDR2: SGHDT and YYEEEE. The V end lost 4 bases, the J end lost 6 bases, and 20 bases lay between the germline ends. CDR3 length: 15 residues. CDR3 in amino acids: CASSPQALGISEQYF. The DNA for the CDR3 is TGTGCCAGCAGCCCCCAGGCCCTTGGGATCTCCGAGCAGTACTTC. The complete variable domain, with remaining parts taken from reference TRBV5-6 and TRBJ2-7, reads DAGVTQSPTHLIKTRGQQVTLRCSPKSGHDTVSWYQQALGQGPQFIFQYYEEEERQRGNFPDRFSGHQFPNYSSELNVNALLLGDSALYLCASSPQALGISEQYFGPGTRLTVT.

There are many counts of this clonotype. This chain connects TRBV20-1 to TRBJ1-1; unclear D gene. Trimming removed 7 bases from V and 1 base from J, with 10 bases in between. This CDR3 spans 12 amino acids. Looked up from germline, CDR1 is DFQATT and CDR2 is SNEGSKA (reference sequence). CDR3 loop: CSGVWGNTEAFF. In DNA, the CDR3 is TGCAGTGGGGTATGGGGGAACACTGAAGCTTTCTTT.

In its sample, this clonotype was seen a few times. The J gene is TRBJ2-2, the V gene TRBV3-1, with D unresolved. V lost 5 bases to trimming and J lost 5 bases, with 24 bases between them. CDR1 is LGHDT and CDR2 is YNNKEL in the germline V gene (reference sequence). The CDR3 sequence is 18 residues long. CDR3 nucleotide sequence: TGTGCCAGCAGCATCATTTTTCCCATTTCAGGCTTGACCGGGGAGCTGTTTTTT. Its protein product is CASSIIFPISGLTGELFF.

This clonotype was seen repeatedly, ten times or more. The chain employs TRBV9 and TRBJ2-3; the D gene is possibly TRBD1 (7 bases). This CDR3 has 15 amino acids. V was clipped by 4 bases and J by 6 bases, with 18 bases between them. Germline V gene data show CDR1 as SGDLS and CDR2 as YYNGEE. The CDR3 DNA follows: TGTGCCAGCAGCACCCGACAGGGACTGGCTGATACGCAGTATTTT. Translating it yields CASSTRQGLADTQYF.

This clonotype was seen at least ten times. The J gene is TRBJ1-2, the V gene TRBV6-5; TRBD1 matches at 8 bases. This CDR3 spans 12 amino acids. The V gene end was trimmed by 5 bases and the J gene end by 8 bases; junction bases not matched to a gene: 4. The germline V gene encodes CDR1 MNHEY and CDR2 SVGAGI. CDR3 residues: CASSQGAQGYTF. The CDR3 DNA is TGTGCCAGCAGTCAGGGGGCGCAAGGCTACACCTTC.